This passage covers 11 T cell receptor beta chains from one sample sequenced in a study of blood T cell repertoires in COVID-19. Method: immunoSEQ multiplex PCR; TCRdb's copy keeps in-frame clones and lacks some. The sample has about 170,000 clones, 80% to 85% seen once; the top ten hold roughly a tenth. The sample comprised peripheral blood. Receptors were obtained from a man in his 70s with active or convalescent COVID-19.

The CDR3 nucleotides read TGTGCCAGCAGTTACCACGGGACAGGGGGCCTAGATACGCAGTATTTT. Translation gives CASSYHGTGGLDTQYF. The rearrangement uses TRBV6-5 and TRBJ2-3; 12 positions agree with TRBD1. Germline loops: CDR1 MNHEY, CDR2 SVGAGI. Losses at the gene ends were 2 bases for V and 5 bases for J; bases not matched to a gene: 5. CDR3 length: 16 residues.

This chain connects TRBV4-3 to TRBJ2-5; unclear D gene. The CDR3 spans 13 residues. V lost 3 bases and J 1 base, leaving 6 bases between the germline ends. The V gene's germline CDR1 is LGHNA and CDR2 YSLEER. For the CDR3, the DNA is TGCGCCAGCAGCCAGGCTGCCCAAGAGACCCAGTACTTC. Translated, it gives CASSQAAQETQYF.

The genes are TRBV19 and TRBJ1-2, with D uncertain. Germline V gives CDR1 LNHDA, CDR2 SQIVND (reference sequence). The V and J ends lost 3 bases and 0 bases respectively, with 11 bases between them. The CDR3 loop spans 15 amino acids. The CDR3 DNA follows: TGTGCCAGTAGTATCCCCACGGGAACTAACTATGGCTACACCTTC. It translates to CASSIPTGTNYGYTF.

The chain carries TRBV19 and TRBJ2-7, with TRBD2 as a possible D gene (5 bases). Per germline, CDR1 LNHDA and CDR2 SQIVND (reference sequence). This CDR3 is 13 amino acids long. V lost 1 base to trimming and J lost 5 bases, with 9 bases between them. The chain's CDR3 is CASSIVGRDEQYF. The CDR3 DNA reads as TGTGCCAGTAGTATAGTAGGGCGGGACGAGCAGTACTTC.

Only a few counts were recorded for this clone. The chain recombines TRBV27 with TRBJ2-7; 9 bases map to TRBD1. V lost 6 bases and J lost 0; bases outside the gene matches: 3. CDR1 is MNHEY, CDR2 SMNVEV, per germline (reference sequence). The CDR3 runs 14 residues. The CDR3 nucleotides read TGTGCCAGCAGGCGGGACAGGGACTCCTACGAGCAGTACTTC. It codes for CASRRDRDSYEQYF.

This chain joins TRBV6-5 and TRBJ1-1, with D possibly TRBD1 on 5 matching bases. The CDR3 is 13 amino acids. Per the germline V gene, CDR1 is MNHEY and CDR2 is SVGAGI. V shed 4 bases and J shed 5 bases, with 11 bases lying between them. The CDR3 region has the DNA TGTGCCAGCAGTTCCCAGGGTGGAACTGAAGCTTTCTTT. It codes for CASSSQGGTEAFF.

This chain connects TRBV29-1 to TRBJ2-5; TRBD2 matches at 11 bases. CDR1 is SQVTM and CDR2 is ANQGSEA in the germline V gene. J gave up 5 bases and V 8 bases, and 7 bases lay outside the gene matches. The CDR3 runs 13 residues. The CDR3, as DNA: TGCAGCCTTCAACTAGCGGGAGTTGAGACCCAGTACTTC. It encodes CSLQLAGVETQYF.

CDR3 DNA sequence: TGTGCCAGCAGCTTACAGGGAAGGACCATTGAGAGTAATGAAAAACTGTTTTTT. Protein sequence: CASSLQGRTIESNEKLFF. This chain joins TRBV7-8 and TRBJ1-4, with D perhaps TRBD1 (5 bases). The germline V and J ends were trimmed by 2 bases and 4 bases, with 20 bases remaining between them. Germline-derived CDR1 and CDR2 are SGHVS and FQNEAQ. This CDR3 is built from 18 residues.

To note about this clone: This same CDR3 is encoded by further DNA sequences in the sample. The chain couples TRBV29-1 to TRBJ2-3; 7 nucleotides agree with TRBD2. The CDR3 extends over 14 amino acids. Germline V gives CDR1 SQVTM, CDR2 ANQGSEA. Germline trimming cut 4 bases from V and 3 bases from J; bases unmatched to any gene: 7. In nucleotides, the CDR3 is TGCAGCGTTGGAGGAGGGCGGGGGACAGATACGCAGTATTTT. Translating it yields CSVGGGRGTDTQYF.

The chain uses TRBV19 and TRBJ2-1; a possible D gene is TRBD2 (5 bases). Trimming removed 7 bases at V and 0 bases at J, with 16 bases between. The V gene's germline CDR1 is LNHDA and CDR2 SQIVND (reference sequence). CDR3 length equals 16 residues. For the CDR3, the DNA is TGTGCCAGTACCCTCTCCGGGATAAACTCCTACAATGAGCAGTTCTTC. The encoded protein is CASTLSGINSYNEQFF.

CDR3 sequence reads: CASSPLTSYTDTQYF. The CDR3 DNA sequence: TGTGCCAGCAGTCCCCTTACTAGCTACACAGATACGCAGTATTTT. The V gene is TRBV25-1, the J gene TRBJ2-3, with a tentative D call TRBD2 (6 bases). Germline V lookup: CDR1 MGHDK, CDR2 SYGVNS. CDR3 length: 15 amino acids. V was pared by 5 bases and J by 2 bases, with 14 bases between.